This entry is about one TCR beta chain. Its specificity is not known. The data belong to a study of T cells in Graves' hyperthyroidism and ophthalmopathy. Study-level background: Before treatment of any kind, peripheral blood was taken at initial diagnosis.

Overall study results and limits: Within blood appeared most thyroid clonotypes that had expanded above 0.001.

The CDR3 loop spans 13 amino acids. The V gene lost 7 bases and the J gene lost 2 bases, with 9 bases spanning the gap. The germline V gene has CDR1 MNHNS and CDR2 SASEGT. Amplification of TCR beta CDR3 regions used RNA as the template. The study used the HTBI primer set for a first-round RT-PCR of the TCR CDR3. TCRdb reprocessed the multiplex PCR reads with MiXCR, giving one entry per CDR3 protein. The repertoire holds about 350,000 distinct CDR3 sequences, with 15% to 20% as singletons. This chain connects TRBV6-1 to TRBJ1-5; D unclear. Sequencing was carried out using blood. This TCR was recovered from a woman in her forties with Graves' ophthalmopathy. CDR3 DNA: TGTGCCAGCACTAAAATGGGCAATCAGCCCCAGCATTTT. Translating gives CASTKMGNQPQHF.